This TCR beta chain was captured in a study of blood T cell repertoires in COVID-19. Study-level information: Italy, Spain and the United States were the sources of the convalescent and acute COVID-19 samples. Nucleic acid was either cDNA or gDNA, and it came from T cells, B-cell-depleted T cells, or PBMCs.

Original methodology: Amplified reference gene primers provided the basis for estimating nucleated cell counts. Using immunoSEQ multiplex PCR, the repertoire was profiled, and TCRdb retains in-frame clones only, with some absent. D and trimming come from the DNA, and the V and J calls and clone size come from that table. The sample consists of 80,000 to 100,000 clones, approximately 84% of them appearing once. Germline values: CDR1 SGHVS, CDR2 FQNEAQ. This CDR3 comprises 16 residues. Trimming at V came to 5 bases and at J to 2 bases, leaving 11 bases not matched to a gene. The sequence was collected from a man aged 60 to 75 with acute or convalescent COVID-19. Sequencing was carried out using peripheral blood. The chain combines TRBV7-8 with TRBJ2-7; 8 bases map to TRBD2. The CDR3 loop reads CASSPQAGEFPYEQYF. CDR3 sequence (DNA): TGTGCCAGCAGCCCCCAAGCGGGAGAGTTTCCCTACGAGCAGTACTTC.